Presented here are 18 T cell receptor beta chains from one specimen sequenced in a study of Ad26.COV2.S vaccination and SARS-CoV-2 variants (dated by TCRdb to 2020 to 2022). Library preparation employed the immunoSEQ multiplex PCR assay. As stored in TCRdb, this immuneACCESS dataset retains in-frame rearrangements with V and J assigned. A fraction of the clones does not appear; measured against another copy, unresolved V genes explain less than half of the discrepancy, and the remainder lacks a known reason. The sample table lists about 420,000 clones, more than 75% of them with a count of one. The top ten clones comprise about 3.6% of the sample. Reading the label with the study, this specimen's treatment or condition is: roughly 19 received Ad26.COV2.S at low or high dose, single or two shots; roughly 5 received placebo; per-sample allocation not given. For vaccine and placebo recipients, the sequenced repertoires came from samples collected on day 63 after the first injection.

The sample in question was peripheral blood, obtained in a trial of Ad26.COV2.S vaccine versus placebo. The receptors come from a person aged 18-60 years who received the Ad26.COV2.S COVID-19 vaccine or a placebo.

The sample holds one count of this clone. This chain uses TRBV5-3 with TRBJ2-7; TRBD1 might be the D (6 bases). TRBV5-3 is identified as an open reading frame with a role that is uncertain. The CDR3 is made up of 13 amino acids. V shed 5 bases and J shed 4 bases, with 13 bases lying between them. CDR3 loop: CARRSDRDYEQYF. DNA of the CDR3: TGTGCCAGAAGGTCGGACAGAGATTACGAGCAGTACTTC.

This chain links TRBV6-2 or TRBV6-3 with TRBJ2-3, with unresolved D. Germline CDR1 and CDR2: MNHEY and SVGEGT. V lost 5 bases and J 7 bases, leaving 13 bases between the germline ends. The CDR3 length is 13 residues. The CDR3: CASSTEAGYTQYF. Here the CDR3 DNA reads TGTGCCAGCAGTACCGAAGCCGGTTATACGCAGTATTTT.

The chain employs TRBV5-4 and TRBJ2-1; 8 bases agree with TRBD2. The trim removed 0 bases at V and 4 bases at J, leaving 3 bases unmatched. Germline V CDR1 and CDR2: SGHNT, YYREEE (reference sequence). This CDR3 has 15 residues. CDR3 amino acids: CASSLGSGGYNEQFF. In nucleotides, the CDR3 is TGTGCCAGCAGCTTGGGGAGCGGGGGATACAATGAGCAGTTCTTC. The complete variable domain, with remaining parts taken from reference TRBV5-4 and TRBJ2-1, reads ETGVTQSPTHLIKTRGQQVTLRCSSQSGHNTVSWYQQALGQGPQFIFQYYREEENGRGNFPPRFSGLQFPNYSSELNVNALELDDSALYLCASSLGSGGYNEQFFGPGTRLTVL.

This sequence joins TRBV5-1 and TRBJ1-5; TRBD1 matches 9 bases. The V segment lost 0 bases and the J segment 4 bases; nucleotides outside the gene matches: 5. The CDR3 is 16 residues long. Germline V gene sequence: CDR1 SGHRS, CDR2 YFSETQ. CDR3 DNA: TGCGCCAGCAGCTTGGGACAGGGGGGTCTTAATCAGCCCCAGCATTTT. Protein sequence: CASSLGQGGLNQPQHF.

V and J are TRBV7-6 and TRBJ1-2; TRBD1 is a possible D gene (6 bases). The CDR3 has 15 amino acids. Germline assignment: CDR1 SGHVS and CDR2 FNYEAQ. Trimming shortened V by 1 base and J by 4 bases, and 13 bases separated the two germline ends. The CDR3 DNA follows: TGTGCCAGCAGCTTAGGGGAGGGCAGGGGCTATGGCTACACCTTC. Translating gives CASSLGEGRGYGYTF.

In its sample, this clone was seen a few times. The chain employs TRBV28 and TRBJ2-7; no definite D call. Trimming shortened V by 8 bases and J by 0 bases, and 8 bases separated the two germline ends. Germline CDR1 and CDR2: MDHEN and SYDVKM. This CDR3 has 12 amino acids. The DNA for the CDR3 is TGTGCCAGCGGGGAAATCTCCTACGAGCAGTACTTC. Protein product: CASGEISYEQYF.

The V gene is TRBV7-2, the J gene TRBJ2-7; no reliable D call. Germline V gene lookup returns CDR1 SGHTA and CDR2 FQGNSA. V was clipped by 5 bases and J by 7 bases, with 18 bases between them. This CDR3 has 14 amino acids. CDR3 protein: CASSPAGRLGEQYF. CDR3 nucleotide sequence: TGTGCCAGCAGCCCCGCCGGGCGCCTGGGGGAGCAGTACTTC.

The chain combines TRBV5-1 with TRBJ1-2; D is unclear. Deletions cut 2 bases from V and 0 bases from J, with 5 bases between. CDR3 length: 13 residues. Germline V gene lookup returns CDR1 SGHRS and CDR2 YFSETQ. The CDR3 loop is CASSFGANYGYTF. CDR3 bases: TGCGCCAGCAGCTTCGGAGCTAACTATGGCTACACCTTC.

This clone is a singleton in its sample. The chain combines TRBV28 with TRBJ1-5; D possibly corresponds to TRBD1 (6 bases). The V gene's germline CDR1 is MDHEN and CDR2 SYDVKM. The CDR3 totals 15 residues. Between the trimmed V and J ends, which lost 6 bases and 6 bases, there was a span of 18 bases. The CDR3 sequence: CASSLGGAGSQPQHF. The CDR3 nucleotides read TGTGCCAGCAGCCTGGGGGGGGCTGGTAGTCAGCCCCAGCATTTT. Full variable domain (missing parts from reference TRBV28 and TRBJ1-5): DVKVTQSSRYLVKRTGEKVFLECVQDMDHENMFWYRQDPGLGLRLIYFSYDVKMKEKGDIPEGYSVSREKKERFSLILESASTNQTSMYLCASSLGGAGSQPQHFGDGTRLSIL.

This chain uses TRBV9 with TRBJ2-2; the D gene is possibly TRBD1 (6 bases). V was trimmed by 9 bases and J by 2 bases, leaving 11 bases between them. CDR1 is SGDLS, CDR2 YYNGEE, per germline. The CDR3 is 13 amino acids. CDR3 region: CATQQGNTGELFF. In DNA form, the CDR3 reads TGTGCCACTCAACAGGGTAACACCGGGGAGCTGTTTTTT.

The CDR3 DNA follows: TGTGCCAGCAGCCAGCTAGGGGGGGGCTACACCTTC. It codes for CASSQLGGGYTF. The J gene is TRBJ1-2, the V gene TRBV28; perhaps TRBD1 as D (6 bases). This CDR3 is built from 12 residues. Trimming cost V 6 bases and J 8 bases, with 13 bases left between them. Germline values: CDR1 MDHEN, CDR2 SYDVKM.

This chain joins TRBV24-1 and TRBJ1-5, with 7 bases aligning to TRBD1. Germline assignment: CDR1 KGHDR and CDR2 SFDVKD. The CDR3 covers 15 residues. The V and J ends lost 2 bases and 5 bases, in that order; junction bases with no gene match: 5. CDR3 bases: TGTGCCACCAGTGATTACAGGGGAGGGGATCAGCCCCAGCATTTT. Protein sequence: CATSDYRGGDQPQHF.

The chain joins TRBV28 to TRBJ2-2; D gene ambiguous. The V end lost 7 bases, the J end lost 4 bases, and 13 bases lay between the germline ends. Germline CDR1 MDHEN, CDR2 SYDVKM. The CDR3 loop spans 14 amino acids. The DNA of the CDR3 is TGTGCCAGCACCCCGGGCGGCTTCACCGGGGAGCTGTTTTTT. Translation gives CASTPGGFTGELFF. Variable domain in full (rest from reference TRBV28 and TRBJ2-2): DVKVTQSSRYLVKRTGEKVFLECVQDMDHENMFWYRQDPGLGLRLIYFSYDVKMKEKGDIPEGYSVSREKKERFSLILESASTNQTSMYLCASTPGGFTGELFFGEGSRLTVL.

The chain carries TRBV27 and TRBJ1-2, with 7 bases aligning to TRBD1. This CDR3 region has 13 residues. Germline CDR1 MNHEY, CDR2 SMNVEV (reference sequence). V trimming: 5 bases; J trimming: 7 bases; junction bases outside the gene matches: 7. CDR3 sequence reads: CASSQGQLFGYTF. The CDR3 DNA reads TGTGCCAGCAGTCAGGGACAGCTTTTTGGCTACACCTTC.

This chain joins TRBV15 and TRBJ2-3; D uncertain. The V end was cut by 3 bases, the J end by 4 bases, with 8 bases between. The CDR3 has 13 residues. Germline assignment: CDR1 LNHNV and CDR2 YYDKDF (reference sequence). The CDR3 coding sequence is TGTGCCACCAGCAGCCCTAAAGCAGATACGCAGTATTTT. Protein: CATSSPKADTQYF.

As concerns this clone: The same CDR3 can be traced to other DNA sequences in this sample. This CDR3 is CASSLAGPPNSPLHF. In nucleotides, the CDR3 is TGTGCCAGCAGCTTAGCAGGTCCCCCCAATTCACCCCTCCACTTT. This chain joins TRBV7-2 and TRBJ1-6, with D unclear. The CDR3 loop spans 15 amino acids. From germline, CDR1 is SGHTA and CDR2 FQGNSA. Trimming removed 0 bases from V and 7 bases from J, with 10 bases in between.

On this clone: One end of the junction varies from germline; a read error may be responsible. The chain is built from TRBV9 and TRBJ2-1, with 12 bases fitting TRBD2. CDR3 length: 13 residues. CDR1 is SGDLS, CDR2 YYNGEE, per germline. For the CDR3, the DNA is TGTGCCAGCAGCGTAGGATCTAGCGGGGGGGAAGTCTTC. Translated: CASSVGSSGGEVF.

The chain couples TRBV10-3 to TRBJ2-5; the D is unclear. Trimming removed 4 bases at V and 4 bases at J, with 13 bases between. The CDR3 covers 14 residues. Germline V lookup: CDR1 ENHRY, CDR2 SYGVKD. The CDR3 protein is CAISGYNSGETQYF. The CDR3 coding sequence is TGTGCCATCAGTGGCTACAATTCGGGAGAGACCCAGTACTTC.